Reported below is one TCR beta chain. TCRdb re-called the RT-PCR reads with MiXCR, one entry per CDR3 protein. This sample yields some 150,000 distinct CDR3 sequences, of which approximately 12% are seen a single time; about 31% belongs to the top ten. These data come from a study of response to subunit inactivated influenza vaccine. This CDR3 has 15 amino acids. V was shortened by 7 bases and J by 0 bases, with 15 bases between the two germline ends. These data are also associated with another study on T cells expressing NK-cell markers. Turning to that study: For TCR beta, cDNA was produced by 5'RACE template switching with UMIs. Beta-chain profiling covered CD3+CD56+NKG2C+, CD3+CD56+NKG2C- and CD3+CD56-NKG2C+ sorted subsets. The use of an anti-gamma-delta TCR antibody, which was added in several experiments, restricted sorting to T cells expressing alpha-beta TCR. Each of six donors carried dominant NKG2C+ clonotypes accounting for about 1.0-7.5% of CD8+ T cells. These same clonotypes (in a handful of donors) also led the CD3+CD56-NKG2C+ fraction.

Material: CD8+ T cells sorted from PBMCs, obtained roughly 12 days after vaccination. The source of this sequence is a man in his fifties who received an inactivated influenza vaccine. This chain uses TRBV12-3 or TRBV12-4 with TRBJ1-1; D perhaps matches TRBD1 (6 bases). The CDR3 reads CASTRGIGLNTEAFF. The CDR3 bases are TGTGCCAGCACCAGGGGTATAGGCCTGAACACTGAAGCTTTCTTT.